This T cell receptor (beta chain) was documented in a study of regulatory and conventional T cells in RAG deficiency. Conventional CD4+ T cells were sorted from blood as CD25-low CD127-high cells. This clone showed up just once. Its specificity is not known. Regarding the study as a whole: Other subsets showed around 9.4-fold reductions, but Treg unique TCR beta sequences fell roughly 97-fold in these patients. In Omenn syndrome, Treg and Tconv repertoires overlapped >75%. Control T-cell subsets had markedly higher Shannon entropy and lower Simpson indices than RAG-deficient patients.

Assay: immunoSEQ multiplex PCR; the TCRdb copy retains only in-frame clones and omits some. This table has 45,000 or so clones, about 87% appearing once. CDR1 and CDR2 (germline): SGHAT, FQNNGV. Trimming pared 0 bases from V and 7 bases from J, leaving 9 bases between. The CDR3 loop spans 14 amino acids. The same data also went into a second study, on regulatory T cells. Per that study: Primers: 52 TRBV forward and 13 TRBJ reverse.

The chain employs TRBV11-2 and TRBJ1-4, with D uncertain. Sequencing input: CD4+ effector T cells sorted from blood. The sequence derives from a human donor in good health. The CDR3 region is CASSLEGLGEKLFF. CDR3 sequence (DNA): TGTGCCAGCAGCTTAGAAGGGTTAGGTGAAAAACTGTTTTTT.